What follows are 2 T cell receptor beta chains derived from one specimen sequenced in a study of T-cell reconstitution after alpha-beta-depleted transplantation in children. A TCRbeta library incorporating unique molecular identifiers was prepared. TCRdb itself ran the PCR reads through MiXCR, one entry per CDR3 protein. The table includes 250,000 to 300,000 distinct CDR3 sequences, 9.9% detected once. The sequencing used PBMCs from the stem cell graft donor, collected from the stem cell graft. The receptors shown here come from a human donor who donated a stem cell graft to a child with SCID.

V is TRBV4-2 and J is TRBJ2-2; possible D gene TRBD2, 5 bases. This CDR3 spans 17 amino acids. The V gene's germline CDR1 is LGHNA and CDR2 YNFKEQ. Trimming took 0 bases from V and 6 from J, leaving 17 bases between them. DNA of the CDR3: TGTGCCAGCAGCCAAGAAGGAACTAGTGTTTTCCCCGGGGAGCTGTTTTTT. Encoded protein: CASSQEGTSVFPGELFF.

This chain links TRBV20-1 with TRBJ1-1; 9 positions match TRBD1. The CDR3 has 14 amino acids. V lost 6 bases and J lost 5; bases outside the gene matches: 10. Looked up from germline, CDR1 is DFQATT and CDR2 is SNEGSKA (reference sequence). The CDR3 coding sequence is TGCAGTGCCGGATGGACGACAGGGGGGACTGAAGCTTTCTTT. This sequence encodes CSAGWTTGGTEAFF.